The 32 T cell receptor beta chains below were found in one sample sequenced in a study of spatial heterogeneity in lung cancer. TCRdb ran MiXCR on the 5' RACE reads and lists one entry per CDR3 protein. The data hold 35,000 to 55,000 distinct CDR3 sequences, with 12% observed a single time. The sample's time point: blood at routine non-recurrence follow-up after resection. The starting material was PBMCs, obtained at follow-up. These TCRs come from a male donor with early-stage non-small cell lung cancer.

This clonotype was found many times. The chain is built from TRBV5-5 and TRBJ2-2; 10 nucleotides line up with TRBD1. Germline values: CDR1 SGHKS, CDR2 YYEKEE (reference sequence). The V and J ends lost 3 bases and 5 bases, in that order; junction bases with no gene match: 4. There are 15 residues in the CDR3. CDR3 sequence: CASSSDRGQTGELFF. CDR3 DNA sequence: TGTGCCAGCAGCTCCGACAGGGGGCAAACCGGGGAGCTGTTTTTT.

The chain couples TRBV7-2 to TRBJ2-3; D is undetermined. With 5 bases removed from V and 5 bases from J, the gap between germline ends came to 11 bases. This CDR3 is built from 13 residues. The germline V gene has CDR1 SGHTA and CDR2 FQGNSA. CDR3 in amino acids: CASSPRPGDTQYF. The CDR3 nucleotides are TGTGCCAGCAGCCCCCGCCCTGGAGATACGCAGTATTTT.

The table lists this clonotype with many counts. J is TRBJ2-1 and V is TRBV7-2; 9 nucleotides line up with TRBD2. The length of the CDR3 is 19 residues. Germline CDR1 reads SGHTA; CDR2 reads FQGNSA. The trim removed 5 bases at V and 1 base at J, leaving 15 bases unmatched. The CDR3 is CASSADRPIAGVSYNEQFF. The CDR3 DNA reads TGTGCCAGCAGCGCCGATAGACCTATAGCGGGAGTTTCCTACAATGAGCAGTTCTTC.

This clonotype was seen ten or more times. The V call is TRBV18, the J call TRBJ2-3, with D perhaps matching TRBD2 (5 bases). Germline-derived CDR1 and CDR2 are KGHSH and LQKENI. Trimming took off 4 bases at V and 6 bases at J, with 11 bases between the two ends. CDR3 length: 13 amino acids. The CDR3 sequence: CASSLPTRDTQYF. The CDR3 DNA sequence: TGTGCCAGCTCACTCCCAACTAGGGATACGCAGTATTTT.

The chain carries TRBV6-5 and TRBJ1-2; D remains ambiguous. Trimming removed 2 bases at V and 3 bases at J, with 7 bases between. The germline CDR1 and CDR2 sequences are MNHEY and SVGAGI. The CDR3 runs to 13 residues. CDR3 in amino acids: CASSYSPYYGYTF. Here the CDR3 DNA reads TGTGCCAGCAGTTACAGCCCTTACTATGGCTACACCTTC.

This clonotype was observed at least ten times. The chain joins TRBV18 to TRBJ2-1; 12 nucleotides line up with TRBD1. The junction had 1 base not matched to a gene; V was cut back by 2 bases and J by 5 bases. CDR1 KGHSH and CDR2 LQKENI come from the germline V gene. The CDR3 has 15 residues. The CDR3 DNA is TGTGCCAGCTCACCAGGGACAGGGGGCAACAATGAGCAGTTCTTC. This sequence encodes CASSPGTGGNNEQFF. The variable domain in full, completed from reference TRBV18 and TRBJ2-1, reads NAGVMQNPRHLVRRRGQEARLRCSPMKGHSHVYWYRQLPEEGLKFMVYLQKENIIDESGMPKERFSAEFPKEGPSILRIQQVVRGDSAAYFCASSPGTGGNNEQFFGPGTRLTVL.

Only a few counts were recorded for this clonotype. The V and J genes are TRBV4-2 and TRBJ2-3; no definite D call. Trimming stripped 1 base from V and 4 bases from J, with 15 bases between. The CDR3 runs to 16 residues. Germline V gene sequence: CDR1 LGHNA, CDR2 YNFKEQ. CDR3 bases: TGTGCCAGCAGCCAAGGCGATTCCTTTATATCAGATACGCAGTATTTT. Translating it yields CASSQGDSFISDTQYF.

This rearrangement joins TRBV6-6 to TRBJ1-1; 9 nucleotides match TRBD1. The CDR3 totals 14 residues. V shed 7 bases and J 0 bases; nucleotides not matched to a gene: 3. Germline values: CDR1 MNHNY, CDR2 SVGAGI (reference sequence). In DNA, the CDR3 is TGTGCCAGCACCGGACAGGGGATGAACACTGAAGCTTTCTTT. As protein: CASTGQGMNTEAFF.

This clonotype was recorded at least ten times. The chain couples TRBV6-5 to TRBJ1-6; 7 positions agree with TRBD1. Unmatched junction bases numbered 11, after V lost 6 bases and J lost 9 bases. CDR1 is MNHEY, CDR2 SVGAGI, per germline. The CDR3 totals 15 residues. The CDR3 protein is CASRSEGQWSSPLHF. The CDR3 region has the DNA TGTGCCAGCAGATCGGAGGGACAGTGGTCTTCACCCCTCCACTTT.

This clonotype turned up a few times. The rearrangement joins TRBV3-1 to TRBJ2-7; tentatively, D is TRBD2 (6 bases). Germline values: CDR1 LGHDT, CDR2 YNNKEL (reference sequence). The CDR3 loop spans 11 amino acids. Trimming left V 11 bases short and J 10 bases short, with 18 bases between. The CDR3: CACGVYNFQYF. In DNA form, the CDR3 reads TGTGCCTGCGGGGTCTATAACTTCCAGTACTTC.

This clonotype was counted many times. The chain is built from TRBV6-5 and TRBJ2-7; D uncertain. Germline CDR1 MNHEY, CDR2 SVGAGI. The length of the CDR3 is 13 residues. The V gene lost 6 bases and the J gene lost 1 base, with 10 bases spanning the gap. The CDR3 loop is CASRLSRSYEQYF. The CDR3 DNA sequence: TGTGCCAGCAGGCTTTCGCGTTCCTACGAGCAGTACTTC.

In its sample, this clonotype was seen many times. J is TRBJ2-3 and V is TRBV28, with a weak D call TRBD2 (5 bases). The CDR3 contains 17 residues. Trimming left V 2 bases short and J 2 bases short, with 17 bases between. Germline V gene lookup returns CDR1 MDHEN and CDR2 SYDVKM. In DNA, the CDR3 is TGTGCCAGCAGTTTACTTGGCGGAGGACTCTTCACAGATACGCAGTATTTT. It is translated as CASSLLGGGLFTDTQYF.

V gene TRBV6-2 or TRBV6-3 combines with J gene TRBJ2-5; D is tentatively TRBD1 or TRBD2 (5 bases each). Germline values: CDR1 MNHEY, CDR2 SVGEGT. Trimming stripped 4 bases from V and 1 base from J, with 13 bases between. The CDR3 consists of 15 residues. The CDR3 sequence: CASSSGWGSQETQYF. The CDR3 DNA is TGTGCCAGCAGTTCGGGGTGGGGGAGCCAAGAGACCCAGTACTTC.

This clonotype was detected a few times. CDR3 in DNA: TGTGCCACCAGCAGAGGCACGGGACAGGGGCAAGAGACCCAGTACTTC. Its protein product is CATSRGTGQGQETQYF. This chain joins TRBV15 and TRBJ2-5, with 10 nucleotides matching TRBD1. The V segment lost 1 base and the J segment 2 bases; nucleotides outside the gene matches: 4. The CDR3 has 16 amino acids. Germline V CDR1 and CDR2: LNHNV, YYDKDF (reference sequence).

Many counts were recorded for this clonotype. The CDR3 DNA is TGTGCCGGCCGGGGGGGCGGAGAGACCCAGTACTTC. This sequence encodes CAGRGGGETQYF. The chain recombines TRBV30 with TRBJ2-5; 8 positions agree with TRBD2. CDR3 length equals 12 residues. J gave up 4 bases and V 8 bases, and 6 bases lay outside the gene matches. Germline CDR1 reads GTSNPN; CDR2 reads SVGIG (reference sequence).

A note on this clonotype: A much larger clonotype is one base distant, so this may be a read error. V is TRBV27 and J is TRBJ2-1; no reliable D call. This CDR3 is built from 15 residues. From germline, CDR1 is MNHEY and CDR2 SMNVEV (reference sequence). CDR3 region: CASSSVSSSYSEQFF. CDR3 DNA: TGTGCCAGCAGTTCGGTCAGTTCATCCTACAGTGAGCAGTTCTTC.

This clonotype was detected only a few times. The V and J genes are TRBV6-6 and TRBJ2-7; D possibly corresponds to TRBD2 (6 bases). The V gene's germline CDR1 is MNHNY and CDR2 SVGAGI (reference sequence). V was cut by 5 bases and J by 0 bases, with 23 bases left in between. The CDR3 length is 18 residues. CDR3 residues: CASSERQIGGWSSYEQYF. The CDR3 DNA is TGTGCCAGCAGTGAAAGACAAATCGGGGGTTGGAGCTCCTACGAGCAGTACTTC.

This clonotype was observed a handful of times. The V gene is TRBV29-1, the J gene TRBJ1-2, with 7 bases that match TRBD1. Germline CDR1 SQVTM, CDR2 ANQGSEA. The CDR3 has 12 amino acids. The junction had 5 bases not matched to a gene; V was cut back by 7 bases and J by 3 bases. CDR3 sequence: CSAPGTDYGYTF. For the CDR3, the DNA is TGCAGCGCTCCCGGGACAGACTATGGCTACACCTTC.

This chain joins TRBV7-2 and TRBJ1-1, with D hard to call. Germline values: CDR1 SGHTA, CDR2 FQGNSA. CDR3 size: 12 residues. V shed 1 base and J shed 7 bases, with 7 bases lying between them. This chain's CDR3 is CASSLDSDEAFF. Here the CDR3 DNA reads TGTGCCAGCAGCTTAGACAGTGATGAAGCTTTCTTT.

This clonotype was seen repeatedly, ten times or more. The chain employs TRBV5-4 and TRBJ2-1, with TRBD2 matching 7 bases. This CDR3 is built from 13 residues. V dropped 2 bases and J dropped 5; count of bases not matched to a gene: 1. CDR1 SGHNT and CDR2 YYREEE come from the germline V gene (reference sequence). The CDR3 reads CASSFGTNNEQFF. CDR3 nucleotide sequence: TGTGCCAGCAGCTTTGGGACTAACAATGAGCAGTTCTTC. Based on the CDR3 plus reference TRBV5-4 and TRBJ2-1, the full variable domain is ETGVTQSPTHLIKTRGQQVTLRCSSQSGHNTVSWYQQALGQGPQFIFQYYREEENGRGNFPPRFSGLQFPNYSSELNVNALELDDSALYLCASSFGTNNEQFFGPGTRLTVL.

V is TRBV5-1 and J is TRBJ1-2; weak D call: TRBD1 (5 bases). The CDR3 covers 12 residues. Per the germline V gene, CDR1 is SGHRS and CDR2 is YFSETQ. V lost 5 bases and J lost 2, with 7 bases in between. The CDR3 region is CASRAGNYGYTF. CDR3 bases: TGCGCCAGCAGGGCAGGGAACTATGGCTACACCTTC.

The V gene is TRBV18, the J gene TRBJ1-5; 8 nucleotides align to TRBD1. The V gene end was trimmed by 3 bases and the J gene end by 6 bases; junction bases not matched to a gene: 19. Germline-derived CDR1 and CDR2 are KGHSH and LQKENI. The CDR3 covers 19 residues. The CDR3 nucleotides read TGTGCCAGCTCACCGACGAGAGGGCCAGGGGGCAATGGTGGTCAGCCCCAGCATTTT. This codes for CASSPTRGPGGNGGQPQHF. Complete variable domain (other parts from reference TRBV18 and TRBJ1-5): NAGVMQNPRHLVRRRGQEARLRCSPMKGHSHVYWYRQLPEEGLKFMVYLQKENIIDESGMPKERFSAEFPKEGPSILRIQQVVRGDSAAYFCASSPTRGPGGNGGQPQHFGDGTRLSIL.

The chain uses TRBV6-6 and TRBJ1-2; 7 bases agree with TRBD1. Germline CDR1 and CDR2: MNHNY and SVGAGI (reference sequence). Unmatched junction bases numbered 8, after V lost 8 bases and J lost 2 bases. This CDR3 comprises 14 residues. The CDR3 DNA reads as TGTGCCAGCGGGCAACCGACAGGGAACTATGGCTACACCTTC. This sequence encodes CASGQPTGNYGYTF.

This clonotype was seen many times. This chain joins TRBV6-2 or TRBV6-3 and TRBJ1-2; D is uncertain. V lost 8 bases and J 6 bases, leaving 16 bases between the germline ends. CDR3 length: 13 amino acids. Germline assignment: CDR1 MNHEY and CDR2 SVGEGT. The CDR3 DNA reads as TGTGCCAGCGGGATAGGGTACCTCGATGGCTACACCTTC. It encodes CASGIGYLDGYTF.

This clonotype was seen at least ten times. The genes are TRBV6-2 or TRBV6-3 and TRBJ1-5; D gene ambiguous. The CDR3 covers 13 residues. V shed 7 bases and J shed 2 bases, with 9 bases lying between them. CDR1 and CDR2 (germline): MNHEY, SVGEGT. CDR3 DNA sequence: TGTGCCAGCACCCACGGGGGCAATCAGCCCCAGCATTTT. Its protein is CASTHGGNQPQHF.

This clonotype was counted many times. V and J are TRBV7-9 and TRBJ1-6; D unclear. The V gene's germline CDR1 is SEHNR and CDR2 FQNEAQ (reference sequence). The CDR3 runs 12 residues. Trimming removed 5 bases from V and 10 bases from J, with 9 bases in between. Written as DNA, the CDR3 is TGTGCCAGCAGCCCGACCCTCTCACCCCTCCACTTT. Its protein product is CASSPTLSPLHF. The complete variable domain, with remaining parts taken from reference TRBV7-9 and TRBJ1-6, reads DTGVSQNPRHKITKRGQNVTFRCDPISEHNRLYWYRQTLGQGPEFLTYFQNEAQLEKSRLLSDRFSAERPKGSFSTLEIQRTEQGDSAMYLCASSPTLSPLHFGNGTRLTVT.

This clonotype appeared many times. The genes are TRBV3-1 and TRBJ2-7; D is undetermined. The CDR3 totals 12 residues. In germline, CDR1 is LGHDT, CDR2 YNNKEL (reference sequence). V lost 0 bases, J lost 4 bases, and 4 bases lay in between. This CDR3 is CASSQEGYEQYF. CDR3 DNA sequence: TGTGCCAGCAGCCAAGAAGGGTACGAGCAGTACTTC.

The V call is TRBV6-2 or TRBV6-3, the J call TRBJ2-5; D is unclear. Trimming left V 8 bases short and J 5 bases short, with 9 bases between. The V gene's germline CDR1 is MNHEY and CDR2 SVGEGT. This CDR3 contains 11 residues. DNA for the CDR3: TGTGCCAGCGGGGAAGCGGAGACCCAGTACTTC. Translating gives CASGEAETQYF.

This clonotype was recorded many times. The chain couples TRBV29-1 to TRBJ1-2, with D maybe TRBD1 (6 bases). Germline CDR1 SQVTM, CDR2 ANQGSEA. The CDR3 is 13 residues long. Trimming pared 0 bases from V and 4 bases from J, leaving 9 bases between. The CDR3 is CSVEDGRGYGYTF. As DNA, the CDR3 is TGCAGCGTTGAAGATGGCAGGGGCTATGGCTACACCTTC.

This clonotype showed up many times. The junction does not match germline at one end; this may be a read error. The chain's CDR3 is CSVEDASGRHLF. The CDR3 bases are TGCAGCGTTGAAGATGCTAGCGGGAGACACCTCTTC. The chain couples TRBV29-1 to TRBJ2-1, with 10 bases aligning to TRBD2. Germline V gene lookup returns CDR1 SQVTM and CDR2 ANQGSEA. CDR3 length equals 12 residues.

This clonotype was recorded a few times. The chain uses TRBV5-1 and TRBJ2-3; D could derive from TRBD1 or TRBD2 (5 bases each). The CDR3 spans 15 residues. V shed 2 bases and J shed 2 bases, with 12 bases lying between them. Germline V gene data show CDR1 as SGHRS and CDR2 as YFSETQ. CDR3 coding DNA: TGCGCCAGCAGCTTCGGCCAGGGACCCACAGATACGCAGTATTTT. It yields the protein CASSFGQGPTDTQYF.

This clonotype showed up just a few times. The rearrangement joins TRBV6-2 or TRBV6-3 to TRBJ1-5; D possibly corresponds to TRBD1 (5 bases). V lost 4 bases and J lost 6, with 10 bases in between. Germline V gives CDR1 MNHEY, CDR2 SVGEGT. CDR3 size: 13 residues. This CDR3 reads CASSWNGGQPQHF. Here the CDR3 DNA reads TGTGCCAGCAGTTGGAACGGGGGTCAGCCCCAGCATTTT.